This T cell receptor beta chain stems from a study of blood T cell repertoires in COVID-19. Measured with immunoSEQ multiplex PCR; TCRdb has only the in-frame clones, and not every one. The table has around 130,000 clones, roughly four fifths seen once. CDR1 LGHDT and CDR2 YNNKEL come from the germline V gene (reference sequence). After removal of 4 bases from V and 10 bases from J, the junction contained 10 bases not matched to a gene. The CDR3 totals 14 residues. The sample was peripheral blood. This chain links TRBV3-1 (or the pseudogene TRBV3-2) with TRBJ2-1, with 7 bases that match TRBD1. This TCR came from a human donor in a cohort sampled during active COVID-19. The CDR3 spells CASSPRPAQGEQFF. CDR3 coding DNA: TGTGCCAGCAGCCCCCGCCCGGCACAGGGGGAGCAGTTCTTC.